A single sample is the source of the 9 T cell receptor beta chains below, sequenced in a study of blood T cell repertoires in COVID-19. The data were produced by immunoSEQ multiplex PCR, yet TCRdb's version contains in-frame clones alone and is incomplete. The top ten hold 15% to 20% of the sample, which has about 100,000 clones, less than 85% seen once. The material sequenced was peripheral blood. These TCRs come from a woman over 75 with active or convalescent COVID-19.

The genes are TRBV7-2 and TRBJ1-5, with TRBD1 matching over 8 bases. Germline CDR1 SGHTA, CDR2 FQGNSA. The ends lost 3 bases at V and 7 bases at J; junction bases unmatched: 5. The CDR3 extends over 14 amino acids. In DNA form, the CDR3 reads TGTGCCAGCAGCTTTAGATCAGGGGGCCAGCCCCAGCATTTT. It specifies CASSFRSGGQPQHF.

This chain links TRBV29-1 with TRBJ2-7; TRBD2 matches at 13 bases. Germline CDR1 and CDR2: SQVTM and ANQGSEA. This CDR3 is 14 amino acids long. The CDR3 nucleotides are TGCCGCGGGGGTGGGGGACTAGCGGGATACGAGCAGTACTTC. It specifies CRGGGGLAGYEQYF.

In regard to this clone: Other DNA sequences of this sample code for an identical CDR3. The DNA of the CDR3 is TGCGCCAGCAGCCAGGGGGCAGGACCGAACTATGGCTACACCTTC. Residues: CASSQGAGPNYGYTF. The gene calls are TRBV4-3 and TRBJ1-2; TRBD1 is a possible D gene (6 bases). The CDR3 sequence is 15 residues long. Germline CDR1 LGHNA, CDR2 YSLEER. V was shortened by 3 bases and J by 2 bases, with 13 bases between the two germline ends.

This chain connects TRBV30 to TRBJ2-7; D call uncertain. CDR3 length equals 11 residues. Per the germline V gene, CDR1 is GTSNPN and CDR2 is SVGIG (reference sequence). The V and J ends lost 0 bases and 3 bases respectively, with 3 bases between them. The CDR3 protein is CAWSVLYEQYF. CDR3 nucleotides: TGTGCCTGGAGTGTTCTCTACGAGCAGTACTTC.

This clone was counted only a few times. The CDR3 loop reads CASSPAQGRYEQYF. The DNA of the CDR3 is TGTGCCAGCAGCCCGGCTCAGGGTAGGTACGAGCAGTACTTC. This chain uses TRBV4-2 with TRBJ2-7, with D tentatively TRBD1 (5 bases). The CDR3 is 14 amino acids. V was pared by 4 bases and J by 4 bases, with 14 bases between. CDR1 LGHNA and CDR2 YNFKEQ come from the germline V gene.

The chain joins TRBV5-1 to TRBJ2-5; possibly TRBD1 for D (6 bases). The V gene lost 4 bases and the J gene lost 5 bases, with 24 bases spanning the gap. CDR3 length: 17 residues. Germline assignment: CDR1 SGHRS and CDR2 YFSETQ. The CDR3 spells CASSASGTPKLGETQYF. CDR3 in DNA: TGCGCCAGCAGCGCATCCGGGACACCAAAACTCGGGGAGACCCAGTACTTC.

This clone was observed a few times. V usage is TRBV18 and J usage is TRBJ1-2; TRBD1 might be the D (5 bases). Trimming took 3 bases from V and 7 from J, leaving 15 bases between them. The germline gives CDR1 KGHSH, CDR2 LQKENI. This CDR3 contains 14 residues. The DNA for the CDR3 is TGTGCCAGCTCACCGGCGAGGCAGGGAAGTGGCTACACCTTC. It translates to CASSPARQGSGYTF. Full variable domain (remainder filled in from reference TRBV18 and TRBJ1-2): NAGVMQNPRHLVRRRGQEARLRCSPMKGHSHVYWYRQLPEEGLKFMVYLQKENIIDESGMPKERFSAEFPKEGPSILRIQQVVRGDSAAYFCASSPARQGSGYTFGSGTRLTVV.

The chain carries TRBV5-6 and TRBJ2-2, with 8 nucleotides matching TRBD2. The germline gives CDR1 SGHDT, CDR2 YYEEEE. Germline trimming cut 0 bases from V and 0 bases from J; bases unmatched to any gene: 7. CDR3 size: 18 residues. In DNA form, the CDR3 reads TGTGCCAGCAGCTTGGTAGGGCTAGCGGGCGCGAACACCGGGGAGCTGTTTTTT. This encodes CASSLVGLAGANTGELFF.

The chain has TRBV11-2 and TRBJ2-1, with a tentative D call TRBD2 (5 bases). The CDR3 has 17 amino acids. Looked up from germline, CDR1 is SGHAT and CDR2 is FQNNGV. V was shortened by 1 base and J by 6 bases, with 19 bases between the two germline ends. CDR3 sequence reads: CASSLAGFSGFGNEQFF. CDR3 DNA: TGTGCCAGCAGCTTAGCCGGCTTCTCGGGGTTCGGCAATGAGCAGTTCTTC.